This TCR beta chain was observed in a study of siplizumab effects on memory and regulatory T cells (dated by TCRdb to about 2019). A note on the overall study: The study looked at the effect of siplizumab, an anti-CD2 antibody, on alloreactive T-cell subsets in allogeneic mixed lymphocyte reactions made from human PBMCs. General conclusions and limits of the study: Of the alloreactive CD4+ clones that could be mapped, the Treg-derived share averaged about 63% with siplizumab compared with 26.9% in control reactions. Because sequences at frequencies below about 10^-5 were poorly captured, only a minor fraction of alloreactive clones could be mapped back to unstimulated subsets. Roughly 80-95% of proliferating CD4+ or CD8+ clones could not be assigned a naive or memory phenotype. Greater diversity appeared to be present in unstimulated naive T cells than in memory T cells, and a substantial contribution to the alloresponse seemed to be made by naive cells. Siplizumab significantly reduced the cumulative frequency of alloreactive sequences traceable to unstimulated CD4+ memory T cells. The suppressive function of proliferating Tregs from siplizumab cultures was not functionally confirmed.

The count of this clone is one. It lacks a known antigen. Qualities for individual bases were not recorded, and no much larger clone is one base off. In the germline V gene, CDR1 corresponds to MGHRA and CDR2 to YSYEKL. Germline trimming: 0 bases from V, 2 bases from J; junction bases outside gene matches: 6. From cysteine to phenylalanine, the CDR3 is 18 amino acids long. Left in the record is the CDR3 DNA by itself, 54 bases read in frame from the first base. Sorted unstimulated T cells, along with proliferating T cells recovered from mixed lymphocyte reactions, underwent TCRbeta CDR3 sequencing. Fresh whole blood from over 8 HLA-typed healthy donors was used to isolate PBMCs. Library preparation employed the immunoSEQ multiplex PCR assay. Some 100,000 TCR templates per sample were assayed by the deep sequencing platform. Genomic DNA extracted from sorted T cells was the material used for TCRbeta CDR3 sequencing. On the authors' methods: Clonal analysis of TCRbeta CDR3 data was done in the R programming language. Comparing unstimulated samples against CFSE-low samples taken after the reaction was how alloreactive CD4+ and CD8+ clones were defined. Alloreactive CD4+ clones were assigned to regulatory or non-regulatory origin by matching sequences to sorted unstimulated Treg and non-Treg repertoires. TCRdb carries this immuneACCESS record with in-frame sequences only. Its versions omit some clonotypes, under half of them owing to an unresolved V gene in the studies checked, with the rest unexplained. V, J and clone size were drawn from that table, and D and trimming were deduced from the DNA. The sample table holds 100,000 to 120,000 clones, of which just over 90% were seen once. Together, the top ten hold about 0.32% of the sample.

The chain is encoded by TRBV4-1 joined to TRBJ2-1; 11 bases in the middle match TRBD2. The source material was CD4+ T cells sorted from blood. The TCR comes from a human donor in good health. The CDR3 reads CASSQDVPLAGAYNEQFF. Read as DNA, the sequence is TGCGCCAGCAGCCAAGATGTCCCACTAGCGGGGGCCTACAATGAGCAGTTCTTC.